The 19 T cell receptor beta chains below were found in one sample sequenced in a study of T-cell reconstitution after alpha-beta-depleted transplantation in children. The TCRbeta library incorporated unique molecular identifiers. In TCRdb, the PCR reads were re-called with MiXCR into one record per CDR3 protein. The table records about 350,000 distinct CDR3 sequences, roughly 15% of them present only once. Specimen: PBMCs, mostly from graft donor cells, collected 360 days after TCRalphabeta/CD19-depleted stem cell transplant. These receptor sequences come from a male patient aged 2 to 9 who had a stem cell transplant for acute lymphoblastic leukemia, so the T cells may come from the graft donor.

DNA of the CDR3: TGTGCCAGCAGCTTAGCCCCAGACAGTACCCCTCACAATGAGCAGTTCTTC. This encodes CASSLAPDSTPHNEQFF. V is TRBV7-9 and J is TRBJ2-1, with a weak D call TRBD1 (5 bases). Trimming cost V 0 bases and J 5 bases, with 17 bases left between them. CDR1 and CDR2 (germline): SEHNR, FQNEAQ (reference sequence). CDR3 length equals 17 residues.

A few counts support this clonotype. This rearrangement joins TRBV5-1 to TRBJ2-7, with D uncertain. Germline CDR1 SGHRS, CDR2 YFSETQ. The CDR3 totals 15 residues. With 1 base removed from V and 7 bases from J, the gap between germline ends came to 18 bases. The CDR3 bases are TGCGCCAGCAGCTTGTTGTTCCCCGGTGGGCGGGAGCAGTACTTC. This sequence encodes CASSLLFPGGREQYF.

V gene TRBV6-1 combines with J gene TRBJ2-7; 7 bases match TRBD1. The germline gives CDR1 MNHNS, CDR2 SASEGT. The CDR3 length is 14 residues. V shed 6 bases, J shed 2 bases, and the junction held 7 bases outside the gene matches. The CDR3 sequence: CASSRTGVPYEQYF. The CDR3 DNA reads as TGTGCCAGCAGCCGCACAGGGGTCCCCTACGAGCAGTACTTC.

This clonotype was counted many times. The CDR3 coding sequence is TGTGCCAGCAGCTTAGATCATGCAACGGGCTATGGCTACACCTTC. This sequence encodes CASSLDHATGYGYTF. The chain carries TRBV11-2 and TRBJ1-2; D remains ambiguous. Germline CDR1 SGHAT, CDR2 FQNNGV. The CDR3 runs to 15 residues. Deletions cut 0 bases from V and 4 bases from J, with 12 bases between.

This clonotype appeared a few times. The CDR3 DNA follows: TGTGCCAGCAGCTTACCCCAGGGAGAGACCCAGTACTTC. It translates to CASSLPQGETQYF. This chain connects TRBV5-6 to TRBJ2-5, with D perhaps matching TRBD1 (5 bases). The germline CDR1 and CDR2 sequences are SGHDT and YYEEEE. V shed 2 bases and J shed 4 bases, with 9 bases lying between them. CDR3 length: 13 amino acids.

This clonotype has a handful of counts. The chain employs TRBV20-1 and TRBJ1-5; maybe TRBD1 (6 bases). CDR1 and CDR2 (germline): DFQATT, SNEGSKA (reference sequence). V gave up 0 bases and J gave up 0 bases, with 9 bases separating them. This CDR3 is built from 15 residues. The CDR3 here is CSAREWTDSNQPQHF. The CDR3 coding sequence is TGCAGTGCTAGAGAATGGACAGATAGCAATCAGCCCCAGCATTTT.

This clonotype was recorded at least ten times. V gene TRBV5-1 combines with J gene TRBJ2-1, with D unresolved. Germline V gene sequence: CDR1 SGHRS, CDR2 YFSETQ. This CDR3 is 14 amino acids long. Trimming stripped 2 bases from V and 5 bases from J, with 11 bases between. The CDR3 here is CASSFRLENNEQFF. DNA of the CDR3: TGCGCCAGCAGCTTCAGACTCGAAAACAATGAGCAGTTCTTC.

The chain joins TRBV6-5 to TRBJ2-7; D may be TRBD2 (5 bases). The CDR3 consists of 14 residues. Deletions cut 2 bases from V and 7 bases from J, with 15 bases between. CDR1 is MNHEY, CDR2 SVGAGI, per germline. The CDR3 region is CASSYRVTWREQYF. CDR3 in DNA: TGTGCCAGCAGTTACCGGGTGACCTGGAGGGAGCAGTACTTC.

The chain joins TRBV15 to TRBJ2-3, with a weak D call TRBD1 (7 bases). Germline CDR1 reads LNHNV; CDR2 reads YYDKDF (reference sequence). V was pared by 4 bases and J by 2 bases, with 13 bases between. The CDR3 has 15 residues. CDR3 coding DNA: TGTGCCACCAGCACGGAGGGACAGCCCACAGATACGCAGTATTTT. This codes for CATSTEGQPTDTQYF.

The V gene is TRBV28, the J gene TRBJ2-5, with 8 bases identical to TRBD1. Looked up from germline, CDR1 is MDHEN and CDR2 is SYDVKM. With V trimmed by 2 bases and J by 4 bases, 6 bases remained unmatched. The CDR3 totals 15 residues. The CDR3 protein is CASSLADRARETQYF. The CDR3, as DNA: TGTGCCAGCAGTTTAGCGGACAGGGCTCGAGAGACCCAGTACTTC.

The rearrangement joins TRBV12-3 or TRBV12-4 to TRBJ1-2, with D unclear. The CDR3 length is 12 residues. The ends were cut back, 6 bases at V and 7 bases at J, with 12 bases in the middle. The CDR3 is CASSYLRAGYTF. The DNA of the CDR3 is TGTGCCAGCAGCTACCTTCGAGCTGGCTACACCTTC.

Written as DNA, the CDR3 is TGTGCCAGCAGTTCCCCGACAGACACAGATACGCAGTATTTT. It yields the protein CASSSPTDTDTQYF. The chain links TRBV28 to TRBJ2-3; D perhaps matches TRBD1 (5 bases). This CDR3 region has 14 residues. Deletions cut 4 bases from V and 2 bases from J, with 10 bases between. Germline-derived CDR1 and CDR2 are MDHEN and SYDVKM.

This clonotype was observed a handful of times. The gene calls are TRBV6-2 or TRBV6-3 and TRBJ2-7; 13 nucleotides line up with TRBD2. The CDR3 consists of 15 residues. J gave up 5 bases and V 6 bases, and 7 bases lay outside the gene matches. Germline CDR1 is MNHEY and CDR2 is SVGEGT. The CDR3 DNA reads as TGTGCCAGCAGCTCAATCGGACTAGCGGGAGACGAGCAGTACTTC. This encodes CASSSIGLAGDEQYF.

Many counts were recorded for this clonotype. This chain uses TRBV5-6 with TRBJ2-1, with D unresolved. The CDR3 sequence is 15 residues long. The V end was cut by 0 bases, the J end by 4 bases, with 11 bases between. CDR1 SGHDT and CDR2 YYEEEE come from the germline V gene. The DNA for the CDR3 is TGTGCCAGCAGCTTGGTTGAGGACCCATACAATGAGCAGTTCTTC. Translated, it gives CASSLVEDPYNEQFF.

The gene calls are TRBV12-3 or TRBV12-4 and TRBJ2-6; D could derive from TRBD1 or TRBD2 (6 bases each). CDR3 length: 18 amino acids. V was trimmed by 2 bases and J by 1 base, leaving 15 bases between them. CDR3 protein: CASSLNPGGPSGANVLTF. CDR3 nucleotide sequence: TGTGCCAGCAGTTTAAATCCCGGGGGCCCTTCTGGGGCCAACGTCCTGACTTTC.

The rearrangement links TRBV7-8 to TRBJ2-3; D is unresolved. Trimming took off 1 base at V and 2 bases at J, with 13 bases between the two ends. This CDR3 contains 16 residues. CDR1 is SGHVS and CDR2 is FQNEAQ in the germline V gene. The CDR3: CASSLDGSGNTDTQYF. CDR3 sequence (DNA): TGTGCCAGCAGCTTAGATGGTAGTGGTAACACAGATACGCAGTATTTT. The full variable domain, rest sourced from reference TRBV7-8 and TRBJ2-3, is GAGVSQSPRYKVAKRGQDVALRCDPISGHVSLFWYQQALGQGPEFLTYFQNEAQLDKSGLPSDRFFAERPEGSVSTLKIQRTQQEDSAVYLCASSLDGSGNTDTQYFGPGTRLTVL.

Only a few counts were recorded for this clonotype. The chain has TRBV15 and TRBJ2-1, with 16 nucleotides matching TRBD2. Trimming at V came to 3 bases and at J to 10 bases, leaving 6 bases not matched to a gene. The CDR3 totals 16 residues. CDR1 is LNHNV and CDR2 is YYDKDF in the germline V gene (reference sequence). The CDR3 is CATSSQGLAGGGEQFF. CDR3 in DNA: TGTGCCACCAGCAGCCAGGGACTAGCGGGAGGGGGCGAGCAGTTCTTC.

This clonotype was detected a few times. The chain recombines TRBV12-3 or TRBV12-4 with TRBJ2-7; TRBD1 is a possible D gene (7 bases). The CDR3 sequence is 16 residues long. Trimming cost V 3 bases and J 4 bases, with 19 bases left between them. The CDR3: CASSFLVEGALYEQYF. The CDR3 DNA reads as TGTGCCAGCAGTTTTTTGGTGGAGGGGGCATTGTACGAGCAGTACTTC.

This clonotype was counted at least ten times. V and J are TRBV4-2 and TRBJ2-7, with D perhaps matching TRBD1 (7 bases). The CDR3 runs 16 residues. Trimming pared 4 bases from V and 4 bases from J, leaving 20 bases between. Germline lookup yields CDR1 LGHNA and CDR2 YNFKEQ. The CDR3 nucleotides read TGTGCCAGCAGCCGACGCGGAGGGGGCTCCGTGTACGAGCAGTACTTC. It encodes CASSRRGGGSVYEQYF.